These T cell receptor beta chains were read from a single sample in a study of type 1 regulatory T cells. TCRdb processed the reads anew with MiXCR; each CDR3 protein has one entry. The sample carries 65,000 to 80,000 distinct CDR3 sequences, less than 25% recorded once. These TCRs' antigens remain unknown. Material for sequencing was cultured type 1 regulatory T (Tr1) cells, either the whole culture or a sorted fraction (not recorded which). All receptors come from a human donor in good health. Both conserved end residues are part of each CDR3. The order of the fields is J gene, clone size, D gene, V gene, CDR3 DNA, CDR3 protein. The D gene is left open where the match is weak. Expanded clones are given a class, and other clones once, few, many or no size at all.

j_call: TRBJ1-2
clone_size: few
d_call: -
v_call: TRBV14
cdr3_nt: TGTGCCAGCAGCCAAGTAATCGGCCGGGGATCAGACTATGGCTACACCTTC
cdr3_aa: CASSQVIGRGSDYGYTF

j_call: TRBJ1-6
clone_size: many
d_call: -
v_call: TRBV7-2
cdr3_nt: TGTGCCAGCAGCTTACGACAGCCTCTTCTCCACTTT
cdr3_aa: CASSLRQPLLHF

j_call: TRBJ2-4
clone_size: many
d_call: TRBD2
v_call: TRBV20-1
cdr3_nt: TGCAGTGCTTTAAGCGGGAAAGCCAAAAACATTCAGTACTTC
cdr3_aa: CSALSGKAKNIQYF

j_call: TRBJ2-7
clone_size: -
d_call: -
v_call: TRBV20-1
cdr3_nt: TGCAGTGCTAGAGGGACTGTGGACGAGCAGTACTTC
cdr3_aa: CSARGTVDEQYF

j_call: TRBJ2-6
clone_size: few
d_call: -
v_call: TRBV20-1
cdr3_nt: TGCAGTGCTAGAGAGATTGGGTCAGGGTCCCGGGTCAACGTCCTGACTTTC
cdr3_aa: CSAREIGSGSRVNVLTF

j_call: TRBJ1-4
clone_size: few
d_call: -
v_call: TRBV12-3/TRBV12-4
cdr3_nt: TGTGCCAGCAGTTTAAGTACGACAAATGAAAAACTGTTTTTT
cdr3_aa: CASSLSTTNEKLFF

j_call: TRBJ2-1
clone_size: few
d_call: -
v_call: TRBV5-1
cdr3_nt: TGCGCCAGCAGCCCAAACGCAGGGAGCTCCTACAATGAGCAGTTCTTC
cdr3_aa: CASSPNAGSSYNEQFF

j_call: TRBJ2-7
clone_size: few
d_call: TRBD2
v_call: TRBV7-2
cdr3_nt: TGTGCCAGCAGCTTAGGGGCTAGCGGGAGGGGCGAGCAGTACTTC
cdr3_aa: CASSLGASGRGEQYF

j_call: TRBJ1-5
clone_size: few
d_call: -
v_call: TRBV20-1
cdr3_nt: TGCAGTGCAATCCAGGGTAATCAGCCCCAGCATTTT
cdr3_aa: CSAIQGNQPQHF

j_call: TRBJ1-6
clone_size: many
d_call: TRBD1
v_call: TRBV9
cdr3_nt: TGTGCCAGCAGCGTGGACAGGGGGCACAATTCACCCCTCCACTTT
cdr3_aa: CASSVDRGHNSPLHF

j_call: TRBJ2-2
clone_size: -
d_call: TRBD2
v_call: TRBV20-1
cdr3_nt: TGCAGTGCTAGAGATAGGGCTAGCGGGGGAGGGACCGGGGAGCTGTTTTTT
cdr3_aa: CSARDRASGGGTGELFF

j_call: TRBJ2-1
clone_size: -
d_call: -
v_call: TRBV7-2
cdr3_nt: TGTGCCAGCAGCCTTTGGCGGGGCGGTAGGGATGAGCAGTTCTTC
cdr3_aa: CASSLWRGGRDEQFF

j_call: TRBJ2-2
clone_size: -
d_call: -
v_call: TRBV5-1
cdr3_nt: TGCGCCAGCAGCTTGGTTTTGGGAATGAACACCGGGGAGCTGTTTTTT
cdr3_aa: CASSLVLGMNTGELFF

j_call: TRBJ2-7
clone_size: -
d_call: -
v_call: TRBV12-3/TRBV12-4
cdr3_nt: TGTGCCAGCAGTCCCCACACAGCTTACGAGCAGTACTTC
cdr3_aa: CASSPHTAYEQYF

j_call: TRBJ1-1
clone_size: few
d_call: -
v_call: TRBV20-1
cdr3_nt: TGCAGTGCCCGGGCAGGGGCTGGTGAAGCTTTCTTT
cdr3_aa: CSARAGAGEAFF

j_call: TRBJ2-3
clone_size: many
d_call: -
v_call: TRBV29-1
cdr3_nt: TGCAGCGTTGAAGAGCCTAGCAGGTCCCCAGATACGCAGTATTTT
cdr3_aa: CSVEEPSRSPDTQYF

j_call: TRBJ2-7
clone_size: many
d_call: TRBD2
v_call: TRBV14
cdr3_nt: TGTGCCAGCAGCCAAGCGTCTAGCGGGAGATCCGAGCAGTACTTC
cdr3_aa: CASSQASSGRSEQYF

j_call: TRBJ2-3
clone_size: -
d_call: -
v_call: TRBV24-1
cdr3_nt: TGTGCCACCAGTCCCGGACACTCCCTAGGGGCAGATACGCAGTATTTT
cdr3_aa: CATSPGHSLGADTQYF

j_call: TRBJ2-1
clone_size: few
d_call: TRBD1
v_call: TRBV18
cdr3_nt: TGTGCCAGCTCCCCATCGGGACAGGGTTACAATGAGCAGTTCTTC
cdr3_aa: CASSPSGQGYNEQFF

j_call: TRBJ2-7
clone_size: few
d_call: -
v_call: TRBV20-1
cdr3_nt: TGCAGTGCTAGAGTGGCTAGCGCGTCCTACGAGCAGTACTTC
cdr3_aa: CSARVASASYEQYF

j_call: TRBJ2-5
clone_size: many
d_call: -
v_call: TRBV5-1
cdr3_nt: TGCGCCAGCAGCTCCACAGGGTCGAAGACCCAGTACTTC
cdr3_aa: CASSSTGSKTQYF

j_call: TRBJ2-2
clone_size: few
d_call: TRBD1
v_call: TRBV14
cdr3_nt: TGTGCCAGCAGCCCGACCGGACAGGGACCCGGGGAGCTGTTTTTT
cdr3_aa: CASSPTGQGPGELFF

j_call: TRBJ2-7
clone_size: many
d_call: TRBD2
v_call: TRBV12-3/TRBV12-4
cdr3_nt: TGTGCCAGCAGTTCACCGGGACTAGCGGGACACTACGAGCAGTACTTC
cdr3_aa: CASSSPGLAGHYEQYF

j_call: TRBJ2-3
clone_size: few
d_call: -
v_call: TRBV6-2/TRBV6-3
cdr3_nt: TGTGCCAGCAGACCGCTCTTAGGGCGTGAGGCCGCAGATACGCAGTATTTT
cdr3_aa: CASRPLLGREAADTQYF

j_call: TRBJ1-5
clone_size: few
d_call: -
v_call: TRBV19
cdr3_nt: TGTGCCAGTAGTAGGCCAGGCCTAGATCAGCCCCAGCATTTT
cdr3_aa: CASSRPGLDQPQHF

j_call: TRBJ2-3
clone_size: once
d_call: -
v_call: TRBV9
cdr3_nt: TGTGCCAGCAGCCCCGACACAAATACGCAGTATTTT
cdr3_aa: CASSPDTNTQYF

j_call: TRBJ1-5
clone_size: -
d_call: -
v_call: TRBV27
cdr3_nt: TGTGCCAGCAGTTCGGCTGGCATCGGCAATCAGCCCCAGCATTTT
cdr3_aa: CASSSAGIGNQPQHF

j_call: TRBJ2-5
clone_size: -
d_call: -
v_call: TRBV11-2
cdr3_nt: TGTGCCAGCAGCTTGGCTCCAAAGGAGGCCCAGTACTTC
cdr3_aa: CASSLAPKEAQYF

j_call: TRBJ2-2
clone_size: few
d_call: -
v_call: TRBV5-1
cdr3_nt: TGCGCCAGCAGCCAAGGTGCTAGCAACACCGGGGAGCTGTTTTTT
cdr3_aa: CASSQGASNTGELFF

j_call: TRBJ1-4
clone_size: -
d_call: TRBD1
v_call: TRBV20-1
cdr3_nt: TGCAGTGCTAGAGTTAGGGGGCGCTTGAATGAAAAACTGTTTTTT
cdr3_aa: CSARVRGRLNEKLFF

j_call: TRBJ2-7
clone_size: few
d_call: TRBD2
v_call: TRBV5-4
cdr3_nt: TGTGCCAGCAGCGGTCGGGGTAGCGGGGGCTCCTACGAGCAGTACTTC
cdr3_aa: CASSGRGSGGSYEQYF

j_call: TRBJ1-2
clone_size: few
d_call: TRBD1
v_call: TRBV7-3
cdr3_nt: TGTGCCAGCAGCCGGGACAGCAACTATGGCTACACCTTC
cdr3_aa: CASSRDSNYGYTF

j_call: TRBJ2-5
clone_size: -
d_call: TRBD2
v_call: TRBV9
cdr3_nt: TGTGCCAGCAGCCCTTTGGGGACTAGTCAAGAGACCCAGTACTTC
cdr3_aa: CASSPLGTSQETQYF

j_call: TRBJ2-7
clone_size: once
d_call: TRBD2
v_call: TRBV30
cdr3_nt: TGTGCCTGGAGACTGGCGGGAGCTTCCGAGCAGTACTTC
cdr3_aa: CAWRLAGASEQYF

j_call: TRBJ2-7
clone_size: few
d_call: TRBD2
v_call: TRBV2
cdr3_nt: TGTGCCAGCAGGGTAGCGGGCGAGCAGTACTTC
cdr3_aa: CASRVAGEQYF

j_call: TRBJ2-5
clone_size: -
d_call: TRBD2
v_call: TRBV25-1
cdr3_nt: TGTGCCAGCAGTGGACCAACTAGCGGGAGAGTTGGGACCCAGTACTTC
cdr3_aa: CASSGPTSGRVGTQYF

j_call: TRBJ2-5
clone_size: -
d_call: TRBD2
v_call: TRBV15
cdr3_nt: TGTGCCACCAGCAGACCACTAGCGGGAGTAGAGACCCAGTACTTC
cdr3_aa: CATSRPLAGVETQYF

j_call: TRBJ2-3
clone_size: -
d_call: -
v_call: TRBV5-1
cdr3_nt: TGCGCCAGCCTTCTGGTACCCTCCGCAGATACGCAGTATTTT
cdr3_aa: CASLLVPSADTQYF

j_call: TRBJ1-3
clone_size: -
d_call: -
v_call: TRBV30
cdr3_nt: TGTGCCTGGAGGTCCACAAGTTTCTCTGGAAACACCATATATTTT
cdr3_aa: CAWRSTSFSGNTIYF

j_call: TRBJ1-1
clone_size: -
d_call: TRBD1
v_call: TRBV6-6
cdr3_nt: TGTGCCAGCACCGCCGGGACAGGGTACAGTGAAGCTTTCTTT
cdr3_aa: CASTAGTGYSEAFF

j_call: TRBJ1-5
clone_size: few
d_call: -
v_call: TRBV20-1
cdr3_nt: TGCAGTGCTAGTCAAGGGGGGCCCAATCAGCCCCAGCATTTT
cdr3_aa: CSASQGGPNQPQHF

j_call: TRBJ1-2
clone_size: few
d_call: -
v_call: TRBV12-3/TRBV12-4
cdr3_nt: TGTGCCAGCACCACCGAGGGGTCGGTCTCTGGCTACACCTTC
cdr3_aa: CASTTEGSVSGYTF

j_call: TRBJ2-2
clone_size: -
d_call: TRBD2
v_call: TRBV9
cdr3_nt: TGTGCCAGCAGCGTTACTAGCGGGTACACCGGGGAGCTGTTTTTT
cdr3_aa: CASSVTSGYTGELFF

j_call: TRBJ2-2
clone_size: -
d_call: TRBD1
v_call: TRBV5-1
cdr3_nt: TGCGCCAGCAGCCCGGGACAGGGGCACACCGGGGAGCTGTTTTTT
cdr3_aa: CASSPGQGHTGELFF

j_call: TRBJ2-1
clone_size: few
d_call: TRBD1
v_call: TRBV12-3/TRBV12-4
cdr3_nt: TGTGCCAGCAGTTTGGGACAGGGGAATCACAATGAGCAGTTCTTC
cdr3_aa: CASSLGQGNHNEQFF

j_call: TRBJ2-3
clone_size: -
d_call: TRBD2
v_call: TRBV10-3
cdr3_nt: TGTGCCATCAAGGGAGGGCCAGATACGCAGTATTTT
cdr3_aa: CAIKGGPDTQYF

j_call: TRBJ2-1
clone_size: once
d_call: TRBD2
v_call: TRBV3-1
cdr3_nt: TGTGCCAGCACCCCTAGCGGGACGTCCAATGAGCAGTTCTTC
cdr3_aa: CASTPSGTSNEQFF

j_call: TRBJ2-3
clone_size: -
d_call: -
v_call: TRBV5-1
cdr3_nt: TGCGCCAGCAGCGCAGATACCACCGATACGCAGTATTTT
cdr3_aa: CASSADTTDTQYF

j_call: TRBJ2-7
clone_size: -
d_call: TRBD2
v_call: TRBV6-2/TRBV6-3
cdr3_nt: TGTGCTGGCGCACTAGCGGGAAACTACGAGCAGTACTTC
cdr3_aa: CAGALAGNYEQYF